The following is a T cell receptor beta chain sequence with its context. What it recognizes is unknown. The study made its TCR cDNA through 5'RACE template switching. That step introduced a universal primer site along with UMIs. MiXCR, run by TCRdb on the 5' RACE reads, gives a single entry per CDR3 protein. The repertoire holds some 220,000 distinct CDR3 sequences, with around 3.1% as singletons. These data are taken from a study of T cells after yellow fever vaccination. Study-wide findings and caveats: Within FACS-sorted repertoires, abundant clonotypes contaminating from the bulk population could be present. Though weaker, the secondary response peaked faster, on day 5 versus 15. At 95% to 96% for CD4 and about 88% for CD8, most primary-vaccination clones showed up again after the booster.

The TCR was taken from a young man who received the YFV17D yellow fever vaccine. Source: CD4+ T cells sorted from PBMCs, taken 10 days after the yellow fever booster vaccination.

In DNA form, the CDR3 reads TGCGCCAGCACCCGATCGACAGGGGGAAGGGAAGAACTGTTTTTT. Its translation: CASTRSTGGREELFF. The gene calls are TRBV4-1 and TRBJ1-4, with 9 nucleotides matching TRBD1. Germline CDR1 and CDR2: MGHRA and YSYEKL. Unmatched junction bases numbered 15, after V lost 7 bases and J lost 12 bases. CDR3 length: 15 residues.